The rows below give T cell receptor beta chains drawn from one sample of a study of T cells after yellow fever vaccination. TCRdb itself ran the 5' RACE reads through MiXCR, one entry per CDR3 protein. Among a few hundred thousand distinct CDR3 sequences, about 7% were seen once, and the ten largest hold approximately 0.87%. The material sequenced was CD4+ T cells sorted from PBMCs, taken 15 days after the yellow fever booster vaccination. The receptors here all came from a man aged 25 to 40 who received the YFV17D yellow fever vaccine. CDR3s include the opening cysteine and the closing phenylalanine or tryptophan. Fields, in order: CDR3 protein, V gene, D gene. A D gene is named only where the DNA matches it firmly.

cdr3_aa: CASSLGQGGQETQYF
v_call: TRBV12-3/TRBV12-4
d_call: TRBD1

cdr3_aa: CSARKQGANTGELFF
v_call: TRBV20-1
d_call: -

cdr3_aa: CASSLAPRGQATSGDTQYF
v_call: TRBV7-2
d_call: TRBD1

cdr3_aa: CASSNNQETQYF
v_call: TRBV6-1
d_call: -

cdr3_aa: CASSGGSWDTQYF
v_call: TRBV5-1
d_call: -

cdr3_aa: CSARAPRPPYEQYF
v_call: TRBV20-1
d_call: -

cdr3_aa: CSARATLAGRSYEQYF
v_call: TRBV20-1
d_call: TRBD2

cdr3_aa: CASSFRRSGTIQETQYF
v_call: TRBV6-2/TRBV6-3
d_call: TRBD2

cdr3_aa: CSARGDRLLETQYF
v_call: TRBV20-1
d_call: -

cdr3_aa: CASRPSGSSTDTQYF
v_call: TRBV3-1
d_call: -

cdr3_aa: CASSVFQSTGELFF
v_call: TRBV9
d_call: -

cdr3_aa: CASSLGQGHPDTQYF
v_call: TRBV5-4
d_call: TRBD1

cdr3_aa: CASTGTRLQETQYF
v_call: TRBV2
d_call: TRBD2

cdr3_aa: CASRRDSHEQFF
v_call: TRBV12-3/TRBV12-4
d_call: -

cdr3_aa: CSARGSGSHEQYF
v_call: TRBV20-1
d_call: TRBD2

cdr3_aa: CASSPHREGLTGELFF
v_call: TRBV9
d_call: TRBD2

cdr3_aa: CASSQVGGPSGEQYF
v_call: TRBV9
d_call: -

cdr3_aa: CSARRKGTRGFF
v_call: TRBV20-1
d_call: TRBD2

cdr3_aa: CASSDPVPDTQYF
v_call: TRBV2
d_call: -

cdr3_aa: CASSPGPGGRISPLHF
v_call: TRBV5-1
d_call: -